Following are 21 T cell receptor beta chains from one sample sequenced in a study of STAT5B mutations in CD4+ large granular lymphocyte leukemia. The protocol was immunoSEQ multiplex PCR, while the TCRdb copy is restricted to in-frame clones and leaves out a portion. The top ten hold 2% to 2.5% of the sample, which has about 30,000 clones, under 85% seen once. The sample taken for sequencing was CD4+ T cells from blood buffy coats. All receptors come from a human donor in good health.

This sequence joins TRBV5-1 and TRBJ2-1; D ambiguous. CDR1 is SGHRS and CDR2 is YFSETQ in the germline V gene. Trimming removed 0 bases from V and 5 bases from J, with 6 bases in between. CDR3 length: 13 residues. CDR3 DNA sequence: TGCGCCAGCAGCTTGGCCGGCGACAATGAGCAGTTCTTC. It translates to CASSLAGDNEQFF.

As to this clone: Other DNA sequences in the same sample also yield this CDR3. The chain joins TRBV27 to TRBJ2-2; 9 bases align to TRBD1. CDR1 and CDR2 (germline): MNHEY, SMNVEV (reference sequence). CDR3 length: 15 residues. The junction had 6 bases not matched to a gene; V was cut back by 4 bases and J by 6 bases. The CDR3 spells CASSWGQGSPGELFF. Here the CDR3 DNA reads TGTGCCAGCAGTTGGGGACAGGGCTCCCCCGGGGAGCTGTTTTTT.

The chain uses TRBV29-1 and TRBJ1-1; possibly TRBD1 for D (5 bases). Germline V gene data show CDR1 as SQVTM and CDR2 as ANQGSEA. This CDR3 contains 14 residues. CDR3: CSFRRQGRNTEAFF. In nucleotides, the CDR3 is TGCAGTTTCAGGCGGCAGGGCCGGAACACTGAAGCTTTCTTT.

The chain joins TRBV5-6 to TRBJ2-7; no firm D call. The CDR3 totals 12 residues. In germline, CDR1 is SGHDT, CDR2 YYEEEE. V gave up 0 bases and J gave up 3 bases, with 4 bases separating them. The CDR3 nucleotides are TGTGCCAGCAGCTTGGGGGGCTACGAGCAGTACTTC. It yields the protein CASSLGGYEQYF.

V usage is TRBV7-2 and J usage is TRBJ2-1, with TRBD2 matching over 10 bases. Unmatched junction bases numbered 4, after V lost 4 bases and J lost 4 bases. Germline V gene sequence: CDR1 SGHTA, CDR2 FQGNSA. This CDR3 comprises 15 residues. In DNA form, the CDR3 reads TGTGCCAGCAGCTCATCTAGCGGGGGATACAATGAGCAGTTCTTC. Protein: CASSSSSGGYNEQFF.

The rearrangement uses TRBV5-1 and TRBJ2-3, with D uncertain. Germline V gene sequence: CDR1 SGHRS, CDR2 YFSETQ. CDR3 size: 12 residues. V shed 7 bases and J shed 0 bases, with 6 bases lying between them. The CDR3 nucleotides are TGCGCCAGCCGTTTTAGCACAGATACGCAGTATTTT. Amino acid sequence: CASRFSTDTQYF.

The genes are TRBV5-5 and TRBJ2-2; TRBD2 is a possible D gene (5 bases). Germline lookup yields CDR1 SGHKS and CDR2 YYEKEE (reference sequence). The V and J ends lost 9 bases and 7 bases respectively, with 13 bases between them. There are 12 residues in the CDR3. CDR3 in DNA: TGTGCCACCGCGAGGGTGGGCGGGGAGCTGTTTTTT. It translates to CATARVGGELFF.

The chain has TRBV10-2 and TRBJ1-5, with 7 nucleotides matching TRBD1. After removal of 5 bases from V and 3 bases from J, the junction contained 7 bases not matched to a gene. CDR3 size: 15 residues. Germline values: CDR1 WSHSY, CDR2 SAAADI. Here the CDR3 DNA reads TGCGCCAGCAGTTTAGGGGGACAGCTCAATCAGCCCCAGCATTTT. Translated: CASSLGGQLNQPQHF.

This rearrangement joins TRBV4-2 to TRBJ2-5; D may be TRBD2 (6 bases). The CDR3 is 15 residues long. CDR1 is LGHNA and CDR2 is YNFKEQ in the germline V gene. V lost 4 bases and J 2 bases, leaving 14 bases between the germline ends. For the CDR3, the DNA is TGTGCCAGCAGCCCGGGTCCGGCGGGACAAGAGACCCAGTACTTC. Its protein is CASSPGPAGQETQYF.

The genes are TRBV29-1 and TRBJ2-7, with a weak D call TRBD1 (6 bases). Germline V gives CDR1 SQVTM, CDR2 ANQGSEA. This CDR3 is built from 12 residues. V was shortened by 5 bases and J by 1 base, with 9 bases between the two germline ends. CDR3 in DNA: TGCAGCGTTCTAAGGGGGTCCTACGAGCAGTACTTC. Its protein product is CSVLRGSYEQYF.

The J gene is TRBJ2-7, the V gene TRBV28, with D possibly TRBD2 on 6 matching bases. The CDR3 consists of 12 residues. Per germline, CDR1 MDHEN and CDR2 SYDVKM. V shed 3 bases and J shed 3 bases, with 6 bases lying between them. The CDR3 coding sequence is TGTGCCAGCAGTTTGGAGGGCTACGAGCAGTACTTC. This sequence encodes CASSLEGYEQYF.

The J gene is TRBJ1-6, the V gene TRBV19; 7 bases are shared with TRBD1. Germline assignment: CDR1 LNHDA and CDR2 SQIVND (reference sequence). The J segment lost 5 bases and the V segment lost 7 bases, leaving 5 bases of the junction unmatched. The CDR3 loop spans 14 amino acids. In DNA, the CDR3 is TGTGCCAGTAAGGAACAGGGGAATAATTCACCCCTCCACTTT. It encodes CASKEQGNNSPLHF.

This chain uses TRBV30 with TRBJ1-2, with 9 bases fitting TRBD1. The V gene's germline CDR1 is GTSNPN and CDR2 SVGIG (reference sequence). Losses at the gene ends were 5 bases for V and 9 bases for J; bases not matched to a gene: 1. This CDR3 contains 10 residues. The CDR3 loop is CAWGQGSYTF. The CDR3 DNA follows: TGTGCCTGGGGACAGGGGAGCTACACCTTC.

Regarding this clone: Additional DNA sequences in this sample encode the identical CDR3. The V and J genes are TRBV7-9 and TRBJ1-1, with D unresolved. Deletions cut 0 bases from V and 2 bases from J, with 7 bases between. The germline gives CDR1 SEHNR, CDR2 FQNEAQ (reference sequence). The CDR3 spans 14 residues. In nucleotides, the CDR3 is TGTGCCAGCAGCTTAGCGGCAGAAAACACTGAAGCTTTCTTT. It codes for CASSLAAENTEAFF.

The gene calls are TRBV30 and TRBJ2-1; possible D gene TRBD1, 6 bases. CDR1 and CDR2 (germline): GTSNPN, SVGIG (reference sequence). This CDR3 is 12 amino acids long. With 4 bases removed from V and 7 bases from J, the gap between germline ends came to 11 bases. The CDR3 here is CAWTRDKNEQFF. CDR3 DNA sequence: TGTGCCTGGACTCGGGACAAGAATGAGCAGTTCTTC.

This chain links TRBV5-1 with TRBJ1-6; D perhaps matches TRBD1 (5 bases). CDR1 SGHRS and CDR2 YFSETQ come from the germline V gene. The CDR3 contains 16 residues. V was clipped by 4 bases and J by 8 bases, with 19 bases between them. CDR3 sequence: CASSPMFGTGDSPLHF. For the CDR3, the DNA is TGCGCCAGCAGCCCCATGTTCGGGACCGGGGATTCACCCCTCCACTTT.

This clone was observed once. The chain is built from TRBV6-6 and TRBJ1-1; 7 nucleotides agree with TRBD1. J gave up 1 base and V 5 bases, and 4 bases lay outside the gene matches. Germline CDR1 reads MNHNY; CDR2 reads SVGAGI (reference sequence). CDR3 length: 14 amino acids. The CDR3 bases are TGTGCCAGCAGTGAGAGGACAGGGAACACTGAAGCTTTCTTT. This sequence encodes CASSERTGNTEAFF.

V and J are TRBV5-1 and TRBJ2-1, with 9 nucleotides matching TRBD2. The CDR3 extends over 18 amino acids. Germline V gene data show CDR1 as SGHRS and CDR2 as YFSETQ. V trimming: 0 bases; J trimming: 7 bases; junction bases outside the gene matches: 14. The CDR3, as DNA: TGCGCCAGCAGCTTGGTAGTAATGGTAGCGGGAGACCGGAATGAGCAGTTCTTC. It codes for CASSLVVMVAGDRNEQFF.

The rearrangement joins TRBV6-1 to TRBJ2-5; D tentatively reads TRBD1 or TRBD2 (6 bases each). The J call is in doubt because the DNA end fits TRBJ2-7 better. The germline V gene has CDR1 MNHNS and CDR2 SASEGT. This CDR3 region has 14 residues. In nucleotides, the CDR3 is TGTGCCAGCAGTGAAAGGGGGGCGATCAACGAGCAGTACTTC. It yields the protein CASSERGAINEQYF.

The CDR3 bases are TGTGCCAGCAGTTACGGGACAAGCTACGAGCAGTACTTC. Its protein is CASSYGTSYEQYF. The rearrangement uses TRBV6-5 and TRBJ2-7, with D possibly matching TRBD1 (6 bases). In germline, CDR1 is MNHEY, CDR2 SVGAGI. Deletions cut 2 bases from V and 3 bases from J, with 8 bases between. This CDR3 has 13 amino acids.

The chain is built from TRBV6-1 and TRBJ1-5, with D possibly being TRBD1 (5 bases). Between the trimmed V and J ends, which lost 6 bases and 3 bases, there was a span of 9 bases. This CDR3 has 13 residues. From germline, CDR1 is MNHNS and CDR2 SASEGT. In nucleotides, the CDR3 is TGTGCCAGCAGGAGACAGATCAATCAGCCCCAGCATTTT. This codes for CASRRQINQPQHF.